This T cell receptor beta chain was captured by sequencing in a study of CD4+ T cells in melanoma. The assay was immunoSEQ multiplex PCR, and TCRdb's table has in-frame clones only and misses some. The data show roughly 120,000 clones, roughly 90% seen once. A word on this clone: Its antigen is currently unknown.

Study-level points and caveats: Reportedly, melanoma neoantigen-specific CD4+ T cells showed varied differentiation states. A reported correlation linked neoantigen-specific CD4+ T cells to CD8+, macrophage and B cell function.

V lost 1 base to trimming and J lost 6 bases; unmatched junction nucleotides: 6. Germline lookup yields CDR1 MNHNS and CDR2 SASEGT. The CDR3 runs to 15 residues. Sequenced material: peripheral blood. The chain combines TRBV6-1 with TRBJ2-7, with 10 bases lining up with TRBD2. The sequence was obtained from a human donor with melanoma. The CDR3 region has the DNA TGTGCCAGCAGTGAAGGGCTAGCGGGAGAGGGCGAGCAGTACTTC. Translation: CASSEGLAGEGEQYF.